This T cell receptor (beta chain) was sequenced in a study of human T cells and chemical hapten exposure. Whole-study results and caveats: Counts of TCRs above 1 in 1000 frequency stayed unchanged with DPC sensitization. Controls formed significantly fewer large CDR3 similarity clusters than expanded TCRs did.

As concerns this clonotype: Its antigen is as yet unknown.

The CDR3 sequence is 16 residues long. V trimming: 0 bases; J trimming: 5 bases; junction bases outside the gene matches: 5. Germline values: CDR1 MNHNS, CDR2 SASEGT. Time point here: patch test 3, about 24 weeks after DPC sensitization. Regarding treatment: therapeutic diphenylcyclopropenone sensitization with weekly scalp DPC. One entry per CDR3 protein results from TCRdb running MiXCR on the RACE reads. This table has under 200,000 distinct CDR3 sequences, 28% appearing once. The sequence derives from a woman aged 18-30 years with alopecia areata. Some clones in this sample may be carry-over from other donors' samples. The J gene is TRBJ2-3, the V gene TRBV6-1; 10 nucleotides match TRBD2. The material was whole blood, obtained in connection with sensitization to the hapten diphenylcyclopropenone (DPC). In DNA form, the CDR3 reads TGTGCCAGCAGTGAAGCAGCGGGGGGGTCAGTAGATACGCAGTATTTT. Amino acid sequence: CASSEAAGGSVDTQYF.